The subject of this entry is one T cell receptor (beta chain). Looked up from germline, CDR1 is MNHNS and CDR2 is SASEGT. The CDR3 totals 13 residues. The V gene lost 7 bases and the J gene lost 1 base, with 10 bases spanning the gap. The data stem from a study of OX40 agonist ivuxolimab in advanced cancers. In the study overall: The study gave patients intravenous ivuxolimab at 0.01 to 10 mg/kg every 2 weeks. Among those enrolled, mean age was about 63 years (range about 23 to 90) and 75% to 90% were male.

Method: immunoSEQ multiplex PCR; TCRdb's copy keeps in-frame clones and lacks some. The repertoire consists of about 9,000 clones, with approximately 72% occurring once and the leading ten covering about 39%. The origin of this receptor is an adult with an advanced solid tumor such as melanoma, head and neck, liver or kidney cancer. The J gene is TRBJ1-1, the V gene TRBV6-1; the D gene is possibly TRBD1 (6 bases). The sample in question was CD4+ or CD8+ T cells sorted from blood, obtained in a trial of the OX40 agonist ivuxolimab. CDR3 in DNA: TGTGCCAGCACCAGGACAGAGAACACTGAAGCTTTCTTT. Translated: CASTRTENTEAFF.